This T cell receptor beta chain was profiled in a study of cytomegalovirus exposure and HLA in healthy donors. General observations from the study: Associated with HLA alleles at 0.05 false discovery rate in a later analysis were 16,951 TCR beta sequences. The authors enumerated under 200 TCR beta chains as linked to cytomegalovirus. V- and J-gene trimming in TCR beta was tied to a missense DCLRE1C variant by an analysis performed later.

The PCR ran on 60 Vbeta and 13 Jbeta primers. Using immunoSEQ multiplex PCR, the repertoire was profiled, and TCRdb retains in-frame clones only, with some absent. There are 110,000 to 150,000 clones in the sample; roughly three quarters occur only once, and 3% to 3.5% lies in the top ten. As regards this clone: Its antigen is currently unknown.

CDR3 size: 15 residues. Germline lookup yields CDR1 MGHRA and CDR2 YSYEKL. V was clipped by 5 bases and J by 1 base, with 14 bases between them. The J gene is TRBJ1-1, the V gene TRBV4-1, with D maybe TRBD1 (6 bases). The source material was PBMCs. This clonotype was obtained from a female donor in good health and CMV-seronegative. CDR3 DNA: TGCGCCAGCAGCTCCGGACAGAATAGGAACACTGAAGCTTTCTTT. It is translated as CASSSGQNRNTEAFF.